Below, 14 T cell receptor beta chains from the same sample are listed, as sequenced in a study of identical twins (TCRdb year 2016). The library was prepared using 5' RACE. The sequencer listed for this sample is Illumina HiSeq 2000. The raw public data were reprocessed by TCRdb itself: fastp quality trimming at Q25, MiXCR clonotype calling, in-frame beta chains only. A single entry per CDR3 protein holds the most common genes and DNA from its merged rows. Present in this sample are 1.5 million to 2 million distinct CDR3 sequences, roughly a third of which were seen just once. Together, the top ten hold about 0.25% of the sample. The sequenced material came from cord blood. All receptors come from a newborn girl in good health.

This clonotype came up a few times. Here the CDR3 reads CSARVPSSGRGETQYF. For the CDR3, the DNA is TGCAGTGCTAGAGTCCCTTCTAGCGGGAGAGGAGAGACCCAGTACTTC. V gene TRBV20-1 combines with J gene TRBJ2-5; 10 bases line up with TRBD2. V gave up 1 base and J gave up 4 bases; unmatched junction bases: 9. Germline values: CDR1 DFQATT, CDR2 SNEGSKA (reference sequence). CDR3 length: 16 residues.

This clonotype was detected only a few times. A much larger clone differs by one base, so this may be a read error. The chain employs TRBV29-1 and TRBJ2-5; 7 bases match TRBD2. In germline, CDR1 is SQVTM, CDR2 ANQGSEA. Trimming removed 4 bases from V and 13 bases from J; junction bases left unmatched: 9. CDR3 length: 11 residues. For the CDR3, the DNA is TGCAGCGTTGTGGCTAGCGGCCTTCCGTACTTC. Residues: CSVVASGLPYF.

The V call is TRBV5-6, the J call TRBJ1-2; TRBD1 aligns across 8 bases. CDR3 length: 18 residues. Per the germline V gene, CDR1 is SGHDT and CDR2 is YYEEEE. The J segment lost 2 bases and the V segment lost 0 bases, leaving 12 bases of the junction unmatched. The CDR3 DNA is TGTGCCAGCAGCTTGGGTCCGATCCTAGGACAGGGCAACTATGGCTACACCTTC. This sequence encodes CASSLGPILGQGNYGYTF.

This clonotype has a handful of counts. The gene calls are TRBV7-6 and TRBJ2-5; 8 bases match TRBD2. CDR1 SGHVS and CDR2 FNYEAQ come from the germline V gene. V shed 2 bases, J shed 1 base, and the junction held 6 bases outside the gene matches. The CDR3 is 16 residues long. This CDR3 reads CASSLWISGAQETQYF. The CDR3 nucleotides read TGTGCCAGCAGCTTATGGATTAGCGGGGCCCAAGAGACCCAGTACTTC.

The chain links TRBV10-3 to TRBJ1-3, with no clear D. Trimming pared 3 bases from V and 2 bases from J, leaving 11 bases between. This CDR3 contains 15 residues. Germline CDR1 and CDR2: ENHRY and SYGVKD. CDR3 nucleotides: TGTGCCATCAGTGACCGGTTGACAACTGGAAACACCATATATTTT. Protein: CAISDRLTTGNTIYF.

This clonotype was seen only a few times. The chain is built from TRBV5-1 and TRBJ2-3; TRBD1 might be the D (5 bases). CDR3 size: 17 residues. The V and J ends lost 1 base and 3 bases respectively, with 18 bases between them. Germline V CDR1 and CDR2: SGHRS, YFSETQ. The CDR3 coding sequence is TGCGCCAGCAGCTTGACCGCGACAGTCGCCCCGACAGATACGCAGTATTTT. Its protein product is CASSLTATVAPTDTQYF.

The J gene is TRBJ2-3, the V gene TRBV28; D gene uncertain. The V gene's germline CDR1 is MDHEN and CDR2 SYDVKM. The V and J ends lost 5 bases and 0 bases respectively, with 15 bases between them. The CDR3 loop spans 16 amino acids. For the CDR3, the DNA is TGTGCCAGCAGTGCGCACTTGGTCGGGAGCACAGATACGCAGTATTTT. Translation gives CASSAHLVGSTDTQYF.

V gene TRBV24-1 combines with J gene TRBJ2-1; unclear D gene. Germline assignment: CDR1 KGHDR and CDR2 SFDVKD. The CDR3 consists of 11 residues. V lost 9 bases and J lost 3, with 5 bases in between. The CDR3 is CATGVYNEQFF. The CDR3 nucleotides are TGTGCCACCGGGGTCTACAATGAGCAGTTCTTC.

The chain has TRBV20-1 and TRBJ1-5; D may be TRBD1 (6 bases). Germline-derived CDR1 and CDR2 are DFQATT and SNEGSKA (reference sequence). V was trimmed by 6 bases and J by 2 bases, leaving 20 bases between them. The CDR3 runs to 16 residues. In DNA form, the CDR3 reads TGCAGTGCGAGGATTACAGGGTGGGGGGGCAATCAGCCCCAGCATTTT. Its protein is CSARITGWGGNQPQHF.

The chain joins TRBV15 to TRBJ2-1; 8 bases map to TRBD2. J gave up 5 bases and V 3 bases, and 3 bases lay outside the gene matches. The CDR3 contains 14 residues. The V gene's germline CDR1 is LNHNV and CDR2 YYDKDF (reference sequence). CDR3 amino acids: CATSRGLGNNEQFF. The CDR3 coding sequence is TGTGCCACCAGCAGGGGACTAGGCAACAATGAGCAGTTCTTC.

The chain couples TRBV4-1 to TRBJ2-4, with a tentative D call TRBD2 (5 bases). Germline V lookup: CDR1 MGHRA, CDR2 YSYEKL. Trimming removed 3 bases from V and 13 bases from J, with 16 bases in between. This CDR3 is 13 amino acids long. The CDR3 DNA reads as TGCGCCAGCAGCCAGTGGATCTTCTGGGAGCAGTACTTC. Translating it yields CASSQWIFWEQYF.

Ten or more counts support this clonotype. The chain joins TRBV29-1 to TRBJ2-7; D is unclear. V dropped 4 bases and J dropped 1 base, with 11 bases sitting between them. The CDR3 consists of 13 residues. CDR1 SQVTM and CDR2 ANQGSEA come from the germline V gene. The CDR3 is CSVGQSYSYEQYF. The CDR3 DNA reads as TGCAGCGTTGGCCAGTCCTATTCCTACGAGCAGTACTTC.

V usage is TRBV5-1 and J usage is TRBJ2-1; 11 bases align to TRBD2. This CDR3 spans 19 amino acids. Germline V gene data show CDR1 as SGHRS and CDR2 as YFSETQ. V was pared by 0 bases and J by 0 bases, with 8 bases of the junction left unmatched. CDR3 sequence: CASSLGWGGLAVSYNEQFF. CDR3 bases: TGCGCCAGCAGCTTGGGCTGGGGGGGACTAGCGGTCTCCTACAATGAGCAGTTCTTC.

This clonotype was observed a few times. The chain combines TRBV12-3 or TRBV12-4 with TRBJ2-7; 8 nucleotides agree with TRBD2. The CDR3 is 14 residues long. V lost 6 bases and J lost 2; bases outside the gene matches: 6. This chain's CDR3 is CASRRTSRAYEQYF. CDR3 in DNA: TGTGCCAGCAGAAGGACTAGCCGAGCCTACGAGCAGTACTTC.